Listed below are T cell receptor beta chains from one sample, sequenced in a study of blood T cell repertoires in COVID-19. The repertoire was sequenced with immunoSEQ multiplex PCR; TCRdb's copy has only in-frame clones and lacks some. Of fewer than 200,000 clones in the sample, 70% to 85% were seen once. Source material: peripheral blood. The receptors stem from a woman older than 75 with acute or convalescent COVID-19. Both conserved end residues are part of each CDR3. The D gene is left open where the match is weak. Not all rows give a size; the values are once, few, many and, for expanded clones, a class.

v_call: TRBV5-1; j_call: TRBJ2-1; clone_size: -; d_call: TRBD2; cdr3_nt: TGCGCCAGCAGCTTGGGACGGGGACTAGCGGGAGGGAGCTCCTACAATGAGCAGTTCTTC; cdr3_aa: CASSLGRGLAGGSSYNEQFF
v_call: TRBV4-1; j_call: TRBJ2-7; clone_size: -; d_call: -; cdr3_nt: TGCGCCAGCAGCCAAGGGCAGGGGAGCTCCTACGAGCAGTACTTC; cdr3_aa: CASSQGQGSSYEQYF
v_call: TRBV11-2; j_call: TRBJ2-1; clone_size: once; d_call: TRBD2; cdr3_nt: TGTGCCAGCAGCTTAGGACTAGCGGAACCTAGGAATGAGCAGTTCTTC; cdr3_aa: CASSLGLAEPRNEQFF
v_call: TRBV5-1; j_call: TRBJ2-7; clone_size: -; d_call: -; cdr3_nt: TGCGCCAGCAGCTTGGCCGGGTCCTACGAGCAGTACTTC; cdr3_aa: CASSLAGSYEQYF
v_call: TRBV5-1; j_call: TRBJ2-1; clone_size: -; d_call: TRBD2; cdr3_nt: TGCGCCAGCAGCACAGGACTAGCGGTCTCCTACAATGAGCAGTTCTTC; cdr3_aa: CASSTGLAVSYNEQFF
v_call: TRBV5-1; j_call: TRBJ1-1; clone_size: -; d_call: -; cdr3_nt: TGCGCCAGCAGCTTGATCGTGAACACTGAAGCTTTCTTT; cdr3_aa: CASSLIVNTEAFF
v_call: TRBV7-9; j_call: TRBJ2-2; clone_size: -; d_call: TRBD2; cdr3_nt: TGTGCCAGCAGCTTAGGACTAGCGGGAGGAGGCGGGGAGCTGTTTTTT; cdr3_aa: CASSLGLAGGGGELFF
v_call: TRBV13; j_call: TRBJ2-1; clone_size: -; d_call: TRBD2; cdr3_nt: TGTGCCAGCAGTCGGACTAGCGGCCCCTACAATGAGCAGTTCTTC; cdr3_aa: CASSRTSGPYNEQFF
v_call: TRBV9; j_call: TRBJ1-6; clone_size: -; d_call: -; cdr3_nt: TGTGCCAGCAGCGTAGGAGAGAATAATTCACCCCTCCACTTT; cdr3_aa: CASSVGENNSPLHF
v_call: TRBV7-9; j_call: TRBJ2-1; clone_size: -; d_call: TRBD2; cdr3_nt: TGTGCCAGCAGCTTAGCCGAAGCGGGAGAAGGGGAGCAGTTCTTC; cdr3_aa: CASSLAEAGEGEQFF
v_call: TRBV5-1; j_call: TRBJ1-1; clone_size: -; d_call: TRBD1; cdr3_nt: TGCGCCAGCAGCTTGGAGGGACAGCGACCGAACACTGAAGCTTTCTTT; cdr3_aa: CASSLEGQRPNTEAFF
v_call: TRBV5-4; j_call: TRBJ1-2; clone_size: -; d_call: TRBD1; cdr3_nt: TGTGCCAGCAGCAACAAGCCGGGACAGGGGTACACCTTC; cdr3_aa: CASSNKPGQGYTF
v_call: TRBV6-6; j_call: TRBJ1-2; clone_size: -; d_call: -; cdr3_nt: TGTGCCAGCGAAGCGCAGGGCTATGGCTACACCTTC; cdr3_aa: CASEAQGYGYTF
v_call: TRBV6-5; j_call: TRBJ1-2; clone_size: -; d_call: -; cdr3_nt: TGTGCCAGCAGGAACCGGGGAACACTGGCCCATGGCTACACCTTC; cdr3_aa: CASRNRGTLAHGYTF
v_call: TRBV2; j_call: TRBJ1-2; clone_size: -; d_call: TRBD1; cdr3_nt: TGTGCCAGCAGTGCGAGGGGGCGCGGCTATGGCTACACCTTC; cdr3_aa: CASSARGRGYGYTF
v_call: TRBV6-5; j_call: TRBJ1-2; clone_size: -; d_call: -; cdr3_nt: TGTGCCAGCCGGGACTCGCTGGGTTACACCTTC; cdr3_aa: CASRDSLGYTF
v_call: TRBV5-1; j_call: TRBJ2-3; clone_size: -; d_call: -; cdr3_nt: TGCGCCAGCAGCTTACTAGACCCCATGGATACGCAGTATTTT; cdr3_aa: CASSLLDPMDTQYF
v_call: TRBV19; j_call: TRBJ1-1; clone_size: few; d_call: TRBD1; cdr3_nt: TGTGCCAGTAGTAGAACAGGGGCGAGGACTGAAGCTTTCTTT; cdr3_aa: CASSRTGARTEAFF
v_call: TRBV10-3; j_call: TRBJ1-1; clone_size: -; d_call: -; cdr3_nt: TGTGCCATCGGTGCAGGGTTTGGCACTGAAGCTTTCTTT; cdr3_aa: CAIGAGFGTEAFF
v_call: TRBV2; j_call: TRBJ2-1; clone_size: few; d_call: TRBD1; cdr3_nt: TGTGCCAGCAGTGGACCTGTTTACAAACTGGCCGGGACAGGGTCATACAATGAGCAGTTCTTC; cdr3_aa: CASSGPVYKLAGTGSYNEQFF
v_call: TRBV5-1; j_call: TRBJ2-5; clone_size: -; d_call: TRBD2; cdr3_nt: TGCGCCAGCCAAGCGGGACCGTCGGAGACCCAGTACTTC; cdr3_aa: CASQAGPSETQYF
v_call: TRBV11-2; j_call: TRBJ2-7; clone_size: -; d_call: TRBD2; cdr3_nt: TGTGCCAGCAGCTTCGGCACTAGCGGGAGCTACGAGCAGTACTTC; cdr3_aa: CASSFGTSGSYEQYF
v_call: TRBV6-5; j_call: TRBJ1-5; clone_size: -; d_call: -; cdr3_nt: TGTGCCAGCAGTTATGGCGCGGGGGGCAATCAGCCCCAGCATTTT; cdr3_aa: CASSYGAGGNQPQHF
v_call: TRBV18; j_call: TRBJ2-1; clone_size: -; d_call: -; cdr3_nt: TGTGCCAGCTCACTTTTAGACGGGTACAATGAGCAGTTCTTC; cdr3_aa: CASSLLDGYNEQFF
v_call: TRBV7-9; j_call: TRBJ2-1; clone_size: -; d_call: TRBD2; cdr3_nt: TGTGCCAGCACAATAGCGGGAGTTTATGAGCAGTTCTTC; cdr3_aa: CASTIAGVYEQFF
v_call: TRBV7-9; j_call: TRBJ2-3; clone_size: few; d_call: TRBD2; cdr3_nt: TGTGCCAGCACCTATAGGGTGGCTAGCGGGAGGCCCGATACGCAGTATTTT; cdr3_aa: CASTYRVASGRPDTQYF
v_call: TRBV11-2; j_call: TRBJ2-2; clone_size: -; d_call: -; cdr3_nt: TGTGCCAGCAGCTGGGCCAGCGGAGCGAACACCGGGGAGCTGTTTTTT; cdr3_aa: CASSWASGANTGELFF
v_call: TRBV5-1; j_call: TRBJ2-7; clone_size: many; d_call: TRBD2; cdr3_nt: TGCGCCAGCAGCTTGGACCTAGGGACGGGAGGGGGCGAGCAGTACTTC; cdr3_aa: CASSLDLGTGGGEQYF
v_call: TRBV13; j_call: TRBJ2-7; clone_size: -; d_call: -; cdr3_nt: TGTGCCAGCAGCTCACGACAGGACTCCTACGAGCAGTACTTC; cdr3_aa: CASSSRQDSYEQYF
v_call: TRBV7-8; j_call: TRBJ1-1; clone_size: -; d_call: -; cdr3_nt: TGTGCCAGCAGCCCGCCTTCGGGCACTGAAGCTTTCTTT; cdr3_aa: CASSPPSGTEAFF
v_call: TRBV9; j_call: TRBJ2-1; clone_size: -; d_call: -; cdr3_nt: TGTGCCAGCAGCCCCCAGCGTGAGCAGTTCTTC; cdr3_aa: CASSPQREQFF
v_call: TRBV5-8; j_call: TRBJ1-2; clone_size: -; d_call: TRBD1; cdr3_nt: TGTGCCGGGGGACAGGGAAACTATGGCTACACCTTC; cdr3_aa: CAGGQGNYGYTF
v_call: TRBV23-1; j_call: TRBJ2-1; clone_size: -; d_call: TRBD1; cdr3_nt: TGCGCCAGCAGTCATCGGGGACAGGGGAACAATGAGCAGTTCTTC; cdr3_aa: CASSHRGQGNNEQFF
v_call: TRBV5-1; j_call: TRBJ2-3; clone_size: -; d_call: TRBD1; cdr3_nt: TGCGCCAGCAGCCCGACCCGGGGACAGGGCCGGGGTCGGGATACGCAGTATTTT; cdr3_aa: CASSPTRGQGRGRDTQYF
v_call: TRBV7-9; j_call: TRBJ2-7; clone_size: -; d_call: -; cdr3_nt: TGTGCCAGCAGCTTAATGACAACCTCCTACGAGCAGTACTTC; cdr3_aa: CASSLMTTSYEQYF
v_call: TRBV5-4; j_call: TRBJ1-2; clone_size: -; d_call: TRBD1; cdr3_nt: TGTGCCAGCAGCGGGCCGGGACAGGGGGCGCTCTATGGCTACACCTTC; cdr3_aa: CASSGPGQGALYGYTF
v_call: TRBV18; j_call: TRBJ1-2; clone_size: -; d_call: -; cdr3_nt: TGTGCCAGCTCACCACCGGGAGGGTTCAACTATGGCTACACCTTC; cdr3_aa: CASSPPGGFNYGYTF
v_call: TRBV3-1/TRBV3-2; j_call: TRBJ2-1; clone_size: -; d_call: -; cdr3_nt: TGTGCCAGCAGCGTGGTAGAAGTCTCCTACAATGAGCAGTTCTTC; cdr3_aa: CASSVVEVSYNEQFF
v_call: TRBV27; j_call: TRBJ1-5; clone_size: few; d_call: -; cdr3_nt: TGTGCCAGCCGCACCTATAGCAATCAGCCCCAGCATTTT; cdr3_aa: CASRTYSNQPQHF
v_call: TRBV5-4; j_call: TRBJ2-2; clone_size: few; d_call: -; cdr3_nt: TGTGCCAGCAACAGCAACGCGAACACCGGGGAGCTGTTTTTT; cdr3_aa: CASNSNANTGELFF
v_call: TRBV19; j_call: TRBJ2-3; clone_size: -; d_call: TRBD2; cdr3_nt: TGTGCCAGTAGTATCACGGCGGGAGGGCGAAATACGCAGTATTTT; cdr3_aa: CASSITAGGRNTQYF
v_call: TRBV19; j_call: TRBJ2-1; clone_size: -; d_call: -; cdr3_nt: TGTGCCAGTAGTATCCTAGCCTACAATGAGCAGTTCTTC; cdr3_aa: CASSILAYNEQFF
v_call: TRBV7-2; j_call: TRBJ2-6; clone_size: -; d_call: TRBD2; cdr3_nt: TGTGCCAGCAGAACGGCCGATGAGCGGGAAGGTGGGGCCAACGTCCTGACTTTC; cdr3_aa: CASRTADEREGGANVLTF
v_call: TRBV6-5; j_call: TRBJ1-3; clone_size: -; d_call: -; cdr3_nt: TGTGCCAGCAGTCCTGGGGGCGGAAACACCATATATTTT; cdr3_aa: CASSPGGGNTIYF
v_call: TRBV11-2; j_call: TRBJ2-7; clone_size: -; d_call: TRBD2; cdr3_nt: TGTGCCAGCAGCGATGGGACTAGCGGGGGCTTAGGCTACGAGCAGTACTTC; cdr3_aa: CASSDGTSGGLGYEQYF
v_call: TRBV6-5; j_call: TRBJ1-1; clone_size: -; d_call: TRBD1; cdr3_nt: TGTGCCAGCACCTTGAGACAGGGAAAGAACACTGAAGCTTTCTTT; cdr3_aa: CASTLRQGKNTEAFF
v_call: TRBV9; j_call: TRBJ2-2; clone_size: -; d_call: -; cdr3_nt: TGTGCCAGCAGCGTAGATGGCAGGGGCTACACCGGGGAGCTGTTTTTT; cdr3_aa: CASSVDGRGYTGELFF
v_call: TRBV6-1; j_call: TRBJ1-2; clone_size: once; d_call: TRBD1; cdr3_nt: TGTGCCAGCAGTGATCGGACAGGGCGCAAGTTTAACTATGGCTACACCTTC; cdr3_aa: CASSDRTGRKFNYGYTF
v_call: TRBV2; j_call: TRBJ2-7; clone_size: -; d_call: -; cdr3_nt: TGTGCCACCTCTTCCAGGGGAGGGCCTAGCGAGCAGTACTTC; cdr3_aa: CATSSRGGPSEQYF
v_call: TRBV5-1; j_call: TRBJ2-7; clone_size: -; d_call: TRBD1; cdr3_nt: TGCGCCAGCAGCGGACAGGGTAGGACCTACGAGCAGTACTTC; cdr3_aa: CASSGQGRTYEQYF